The 4 T cell receptor beta chains below were found in one sample sequenced in a study of blood T cell repertoires in COVID-19. The data were produced by immunoSEQ multiplex PCR, yet TCRdb's version contains in-frame clones alone and is incomplete. The sample yields roughly 87,000 clones, around 72% seen once. Source material: peripheral blood. These receptors all come from a woman of 80 years or more with acute or convalescent COVID-19.

This clone has more than one count but fewer than ten. This sequence joins TRBV7-2 and TRBJ1-1; 8 nucleotides line up with TRBD1. From germline, CDR1 is SGHTA and CDR2 FQGNSA. The CDR3 sequence is 14 residues long. J was trimmed by 1 base and V by 5 bases; bases with no gene match: 3. This CDR3 is CASSLDRGNTEAFF. The DNA of the CDR3 is TGTGCCAGCAGCCTCGACAGGGGGAACACTGAAGCTTTCTTT.

In this sample, this clone turned up many times. The chain has TRBV20-1 and TRBJ1-2, with D perhaps TRBD1 (5 bases). Between the trimmed V and J ends, which lost 3 bases and 6 bases, there was a span of 14 bases. Germline assignment: CDR1 DFQATT and CDR2 SNEGSKA (reference sequence). This CDR3 region has 13 residues. Written as DNA, the CDR3 is TGCAGTGCTAGTGCCGGACATGAAAATGGCTACACCTTC. Translation: CSASAGHENGYTF.

This sequence joins TRBV4-3 and TRBJ2-1, with 12 bases that match TRBD2. CDR3 length: 17 amino acids. After removal of 1 base from V and 8 bases from J, the junction contained 9 bases not matched to a gene. Germline V gene sequence: CDR1 LGHNA, CDR2 YSLEER. The CDR3 loop is CASSQGLASGGAYEQFF. As DNA, the CDR3 is TGCGCCAGCAGCCAAGGGTTGGCTAGCGGGGGGGCCTATGAGCAGTTCTTC.

The chain is built from TRBV4-3 and TRBJ2-7, with 8 bases matching TRBD1. Germline loops: CDR1 LGHNA, CDR2 YSLEER. The CDR3 loop spans 16 amino acids. J was trimmed by 7 bases and V by 0 bases; bases with no gene match: 11. CDR3 residues: CASSQELGDRTGEQYF. The CDR3 coding sequence is TGCGCCAGCAGCCAAGAGTTAGGGGACAGGACTGGGGAGCAGTACTTC.